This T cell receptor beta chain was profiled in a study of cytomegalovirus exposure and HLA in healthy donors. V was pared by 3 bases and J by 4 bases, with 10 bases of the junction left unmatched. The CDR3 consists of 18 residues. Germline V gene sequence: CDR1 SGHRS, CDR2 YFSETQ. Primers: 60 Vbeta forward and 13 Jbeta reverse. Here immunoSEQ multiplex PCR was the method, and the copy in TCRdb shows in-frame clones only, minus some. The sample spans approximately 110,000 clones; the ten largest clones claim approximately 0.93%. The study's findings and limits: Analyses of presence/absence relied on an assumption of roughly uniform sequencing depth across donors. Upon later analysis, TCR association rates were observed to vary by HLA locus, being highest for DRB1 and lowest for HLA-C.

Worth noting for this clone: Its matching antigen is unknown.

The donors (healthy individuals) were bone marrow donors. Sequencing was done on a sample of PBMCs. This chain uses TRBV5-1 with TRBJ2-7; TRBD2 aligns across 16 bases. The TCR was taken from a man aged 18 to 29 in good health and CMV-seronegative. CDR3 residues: CASSSGLAGGPYMYEQYF. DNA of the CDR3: TGCGCCAGCAGCTCGGGACTAGCGGGAGGGCCATATATGTACGAGCAGTACTTC.